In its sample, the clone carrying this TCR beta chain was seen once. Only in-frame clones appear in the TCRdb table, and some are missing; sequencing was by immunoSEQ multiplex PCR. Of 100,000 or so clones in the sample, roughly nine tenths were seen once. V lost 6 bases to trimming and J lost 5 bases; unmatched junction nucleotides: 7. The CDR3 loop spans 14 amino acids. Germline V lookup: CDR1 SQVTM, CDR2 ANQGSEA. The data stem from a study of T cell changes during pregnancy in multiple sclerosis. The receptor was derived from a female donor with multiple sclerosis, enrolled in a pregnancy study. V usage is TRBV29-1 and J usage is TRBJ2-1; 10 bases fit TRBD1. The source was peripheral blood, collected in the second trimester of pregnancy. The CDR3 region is CSVRQGASDNEQFF. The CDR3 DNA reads TGCAGCGTCCGACAGGGGGCGTCGGACAATGAGCAGTTCTTC.